This TCR beta chain was profiled in a study of CD8 T cells in Susac syndrome. Blood CD8+ and CD4+ T cells underwent high-throughput TCR beta sequencing. Isolation of CD8+ and CD4+ T cells was performed negatively, whereas enrichment of TEMRA cells was done by FACS. The germline V gene has CDR1 SGHVS and CDR2 FNYEAQ. Trimming took 4 bases from V and 2 from J; bases not matched to a gene: 0. The CDR3 covers 14 residues. After extraction with the RNeasy kit, 0.5 to 1 ug of the RNA was reverse transcribed using random hexamers. One entry per CDR3 protein results from TCRdb running MiXCR on the immunoSEQ multiplex PCR reads. The data hold some 200,000 distinct CDR3 sequences, with more than 85% observed a single time.

The sample was CD4+ T cells from PBMCs. The receptor was derived from a human donor with Susac syndrome. The rearrangement links TRBV7-6 to TRBJ2-7; 12 nucleotides match TRBD2. The CDR3 DNA reads as TGTGCCAGCAGCTCTAGCGGGAGGGCCTACGAGCAGTACTTC. Translating it yields CASSSSGRAYEQYF.